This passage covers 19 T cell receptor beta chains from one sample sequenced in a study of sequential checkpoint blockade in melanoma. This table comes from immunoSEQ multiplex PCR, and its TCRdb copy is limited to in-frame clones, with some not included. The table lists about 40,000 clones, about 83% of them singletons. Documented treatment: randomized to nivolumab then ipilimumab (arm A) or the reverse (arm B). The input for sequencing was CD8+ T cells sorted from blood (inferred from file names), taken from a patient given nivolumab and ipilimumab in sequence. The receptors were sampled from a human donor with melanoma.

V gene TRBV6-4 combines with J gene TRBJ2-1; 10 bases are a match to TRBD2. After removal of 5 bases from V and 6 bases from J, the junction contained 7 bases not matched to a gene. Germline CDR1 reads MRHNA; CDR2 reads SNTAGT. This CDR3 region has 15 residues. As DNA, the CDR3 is TGTGCCAGCAGTAATTCTAGCGGGAGCTCCAATGAGCAGTTCTTC. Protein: CASSNSSGSSNEQFF.

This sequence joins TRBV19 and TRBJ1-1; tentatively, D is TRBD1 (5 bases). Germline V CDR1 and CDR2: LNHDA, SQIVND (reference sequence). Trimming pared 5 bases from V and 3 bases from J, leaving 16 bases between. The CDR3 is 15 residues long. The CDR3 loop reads CASSASGLSYTEAFF. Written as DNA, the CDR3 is TGTGCCAGTAGTGCTTCGGGACTTTCATACACTGAAGCTTTCTTT.

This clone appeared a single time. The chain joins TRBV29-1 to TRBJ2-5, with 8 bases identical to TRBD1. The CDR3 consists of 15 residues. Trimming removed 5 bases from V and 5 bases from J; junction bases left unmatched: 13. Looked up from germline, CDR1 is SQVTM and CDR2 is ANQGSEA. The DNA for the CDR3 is TGCAGCGTTAACTCGGGACGGACAGGGCCGGAGACCCAGTACTTC. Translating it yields CSVNSGRTGPETQYF.

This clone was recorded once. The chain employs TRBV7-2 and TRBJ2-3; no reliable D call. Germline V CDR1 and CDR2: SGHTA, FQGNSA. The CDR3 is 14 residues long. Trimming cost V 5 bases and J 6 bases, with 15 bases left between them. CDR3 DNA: TGTGCCAGCAGCCTACTCAACCCCCCGGATACGCAGTATTTT. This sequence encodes CASSLLNPPDTQYF.

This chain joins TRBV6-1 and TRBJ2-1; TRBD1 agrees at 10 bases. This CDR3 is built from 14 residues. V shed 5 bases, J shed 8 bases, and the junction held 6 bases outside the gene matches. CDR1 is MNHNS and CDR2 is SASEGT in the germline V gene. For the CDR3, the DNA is TGTGCCAGCAGTTCCGGGACAGGGGAAGATGAGCAGTTCTTC. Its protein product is CASSSGTGEDEQFF.

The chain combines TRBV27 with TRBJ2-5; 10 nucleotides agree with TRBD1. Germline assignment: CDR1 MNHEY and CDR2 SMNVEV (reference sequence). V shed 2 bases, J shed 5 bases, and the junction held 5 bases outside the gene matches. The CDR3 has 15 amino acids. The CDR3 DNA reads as TGTGCCAGCAGTTTAGTGACAGGGGGCTTTGAGACCCAGTACTTC. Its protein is CASSLVTGGFETQYF.

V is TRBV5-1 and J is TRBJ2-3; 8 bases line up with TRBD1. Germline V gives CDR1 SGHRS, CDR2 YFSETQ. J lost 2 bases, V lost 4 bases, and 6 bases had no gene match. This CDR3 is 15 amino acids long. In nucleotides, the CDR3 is TGCGCCAGCAGCCCCGGACAGGGCAACACAGATACGCAGTATTTT. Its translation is CASSPGQGNTDTQYF. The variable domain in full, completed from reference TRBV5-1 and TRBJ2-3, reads KAGVTQTPRYLIKTRGQQVTLSCSPISGHRSVSWYQQTPGQGLQFLFEYFSETQRNKGNFPGRFSGRQFSNSRSEMNVSTLELGDSALYLCASSPGQGNTDTQYFGPGTRLTVL.

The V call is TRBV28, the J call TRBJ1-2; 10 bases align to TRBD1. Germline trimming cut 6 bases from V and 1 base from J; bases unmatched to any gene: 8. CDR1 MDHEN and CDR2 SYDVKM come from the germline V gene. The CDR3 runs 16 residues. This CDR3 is CASSPPGQGGNYGYTF. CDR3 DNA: TGTGCCAGCAGCCCTCCAGGACAGGGGGGTAACTATGGCTACACCTTC.

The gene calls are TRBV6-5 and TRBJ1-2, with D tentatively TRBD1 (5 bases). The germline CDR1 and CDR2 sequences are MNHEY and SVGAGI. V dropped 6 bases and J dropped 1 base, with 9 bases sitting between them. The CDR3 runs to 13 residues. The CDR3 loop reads CASRMGGNYGYTF. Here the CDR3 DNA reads TGTGCCAGCAGGATGGGGGGTAACTATGGCTACACCTTC.

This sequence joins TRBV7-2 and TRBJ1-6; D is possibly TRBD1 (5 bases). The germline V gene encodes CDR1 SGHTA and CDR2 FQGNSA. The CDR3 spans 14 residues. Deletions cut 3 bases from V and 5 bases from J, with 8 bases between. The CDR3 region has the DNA TGTGCCAGCAGCTTTGTAGGGGATAATTCACCCCTCCACTTT. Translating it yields CASSFVGDNSPLHF. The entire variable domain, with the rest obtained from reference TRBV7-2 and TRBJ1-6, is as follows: GAGVSQSPSNKVTEKGKDVELRCDPISGHTALYWYRQSLGQGLEFLIYFQGNSAPDKSGLPSDRFSAERTGGSVSTLTIQRTQQEDSAVYLCASSFVGDNSPLHFGNGTRLTVT.

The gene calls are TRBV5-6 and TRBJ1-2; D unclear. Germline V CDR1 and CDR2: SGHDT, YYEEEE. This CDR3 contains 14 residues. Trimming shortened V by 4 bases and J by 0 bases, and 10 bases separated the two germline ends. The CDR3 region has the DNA TGTGCCAGCAGCCTCCCCACAGCTAACTATGGCTACACCTTC. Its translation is CASSLPTANYGYTF.

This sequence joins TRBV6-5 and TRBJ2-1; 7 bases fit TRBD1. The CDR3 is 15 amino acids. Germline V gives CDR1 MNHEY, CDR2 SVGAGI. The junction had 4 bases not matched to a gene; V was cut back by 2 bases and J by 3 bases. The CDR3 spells CASSYAQGVYNEQFF. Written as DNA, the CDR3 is TGTGCCAGCAGTTACGCTCAGGGGGTCTACAATGAGCAGTTCTTC.

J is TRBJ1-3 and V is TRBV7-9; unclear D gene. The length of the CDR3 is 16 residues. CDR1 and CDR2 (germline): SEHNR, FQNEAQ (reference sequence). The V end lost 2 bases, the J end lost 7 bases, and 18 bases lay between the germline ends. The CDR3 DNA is TGTGCCAGCAGCTTAACTGATTCGGACTTTCCCAACACCATATATTTT. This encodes CASSLTDSDFPNTIYF.

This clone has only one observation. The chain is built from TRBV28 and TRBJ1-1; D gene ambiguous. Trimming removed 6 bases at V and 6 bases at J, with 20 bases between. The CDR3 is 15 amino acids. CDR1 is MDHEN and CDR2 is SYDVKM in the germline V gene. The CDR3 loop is CASRRTVPNNAEAFF. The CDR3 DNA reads TGTGCCAGCAGGCGCACTGTCCCAAATAACGCTGAAGCTTTCTTT.

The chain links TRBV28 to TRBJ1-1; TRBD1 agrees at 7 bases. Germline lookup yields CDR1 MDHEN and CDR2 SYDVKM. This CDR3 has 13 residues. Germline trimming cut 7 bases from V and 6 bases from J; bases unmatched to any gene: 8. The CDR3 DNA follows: TGTGCCAGCACTCCAAGGGGGCCGGCTGAAGCTTTCTTT. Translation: CASTPRGPAEAFF.

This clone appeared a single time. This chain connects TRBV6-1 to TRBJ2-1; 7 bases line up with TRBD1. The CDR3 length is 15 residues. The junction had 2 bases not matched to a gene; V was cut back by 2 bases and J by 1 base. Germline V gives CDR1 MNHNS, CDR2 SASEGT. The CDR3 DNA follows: TGTGCCAGCAGTGAAAGGGGACAGTCCTACAATGAGCAGTTCTTC. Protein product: CASSERGQSYNEQFF.

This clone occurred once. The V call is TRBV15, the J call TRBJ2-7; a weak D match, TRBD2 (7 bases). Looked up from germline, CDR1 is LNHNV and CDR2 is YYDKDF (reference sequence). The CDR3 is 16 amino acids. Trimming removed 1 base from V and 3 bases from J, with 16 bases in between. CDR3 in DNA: TGTGCCACCAGCAGAGGTGGGGCAGGGGAGGGCTACGAGCAGTACTTC. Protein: CATSRGGAGEGYEQYF.

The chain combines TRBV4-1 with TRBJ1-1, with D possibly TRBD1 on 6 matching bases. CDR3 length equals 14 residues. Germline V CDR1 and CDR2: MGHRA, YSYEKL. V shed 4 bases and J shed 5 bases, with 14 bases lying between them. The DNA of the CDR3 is TGCGCCAGCAGCCCCGAGACAGGAAGTACTGAAGCTTTCTTT. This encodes CASSPETGSTEAFF.

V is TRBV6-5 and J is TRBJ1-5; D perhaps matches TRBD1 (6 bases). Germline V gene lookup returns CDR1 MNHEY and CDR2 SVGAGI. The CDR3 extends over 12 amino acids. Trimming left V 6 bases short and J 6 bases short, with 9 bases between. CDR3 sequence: CASSPGVQPQHF. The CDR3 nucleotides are TGTGCCAGCAGCCCAGGGGTTCAGCCCCAGCATTTT.